These T cell receptor beta chains were read from a single sample in a study of early T cells in non-severe SARS-CoV-2 infection. TCRdb re-called the 5' RACE reads with MiXCR, one entry per CDR3 protein. This sample has more than 95,000 distinct CDR3 sequences, with approximately 10% found just once. The material was whole blood, obtained at baseline. The receptors stem from an adult who was a healthcare worker with PCR-confirmed SARS-CoV-2 infection or an uninfected control (not recorded which). CDR3s include the opening cysteine and the closing phenylalanine or tryptophan. Fields, in order: V gene, clone size, D gene, J gene, CDR3 DNA, CDR3 protein. D genes are given only for firm matches. Only some rows state a clone size, as once, few, many or a class for expanded clones.

v_call: TRBV30; clone_size: few; d_call: NA; j_call: TRBJ1-4; cdr3_nt: TGTGCCTGGAGTGGGACGGGCCGTGAAAAACTGTTTTTT; cdr3_aa: CAWSGTGREKLFF
v_call: TRBV2; clone_size: NA; d_call: NA; j_call: TRBJ2-3; cdr3_nt: TGTGCCAGCAGTGAACTCGTCGATACGCAGTATTTT; cdr3_aa: CASSELVDTQYF
v_call: TRBV9; clone_size: few; d_call: TRBD2; j_call: TRBJ2-3; cdr3_nt: TGTGCCAGCAGCGAGGGCGGGGGGAGTTCAGATACGCAGTATTTT; cdr3_aa: CASSEGGGSSDTQYF
v_call: TRBV11-2; clone_size: NA; d_call: TRBD2; j_call: TRBJ2-1; cdr3_nt: TGTGCCAGCAGTCGAAGCGGGAGAACATACAATGAGCAGTTCTTC; cdr3_aa: CASSRSGRTYNEQFF
v_call: TRBV20-1; clone_size: many; d_call: NA; j_call: TRBJ2-7; cdr3_nt: TGCAGTGCTTACCCTGCTGGTGGGAGGTTGTACTTC; cdr3_aa: CSAYPAGGRLYF
v_call: TRBV18; clone_size: NA; d_call: TRBD1; j_call: TRBJ1-2; cdr3_nt: TGTGCCAGCTCACCACGTGGGACAGGGGTTAGCTATGGCTACACCTTC; cdr3_aa: CASSPRGTGVSYGYTF
v_call: TRBV6-6; clone_size: few; d_call: NA; j_call: TRBJ1-1; cdr3_nt: TGTGCCAGCATTTTAGCAGGGGAGGACACTGAAGCTTTCTTT; cdr3_aa: CASILAGEDTEAFF
v_call: TRBV29-1; clone_size: NA; d_call: NA; j_call: TRBJ1-1; cdr3_nt: TGCAGCGTCGCTAACAGGGCTGAGAGGACTGAAGCTTTCTTT; cdr3_aa: CSVANRAERTEAFF
v_call: TRBV21-1; clone_size: many; d_call: NA; j_call: TRBJ1-1; cdr3_nt: TGTGCCAGCAGCAAATCTTTCTGGGACAGACCGAACACTGAAGCTTTCTTT; cdr3_aa: CASSKSFWDRPNTEAFF
v_call: TRBV6-5; clone_size: many; d_call: TRBD2; j_call: TRBJ2-1; cdr3_nt: TGTGCCAGCAGTTACACAGAATTTAGCGGGAGTGGTGGTGAGCAGTTCTTC; cdr3_aa: CASSYTEFSGSGGEQFF
v_call: TRBV3-1; clone_size: many; d_call: NA; j_call: TRBJ2-7; cdr3_nt: TGTGCCAGCAGGCCCGGAGAGGGGCCCTCGTACTTC; cdr3_aa: CASRPGEGPSYF
v_call: TRBV5-6; clone_size: few; d_call: NA; j_call: TRBJ2-2; cdr3_nt: TGTGCCAGCAGCCATGGACGGAATCTGAACACCGGGGAGCTGTTTTTT; cdr3_aa: CASSHGRNLNTGELFF
v_call: TRBV7-2; clone_size: many; d_call: TRBD2; j_call: TRBJ2-3; cdr3_nt: TGTGCCAGCAGCTTAGAAAGGGCAAGACTAGCGTCAGATACGCAGTATTTT; cdr3_aa: CASSLERARLASDTQYF
v_call: TRBV7-9; clone_size: NA; d_call: NA; j_call: TRBJ2-7; cdr3_nt: TGTGCCAGCAGCTTAGGCGGCGACCGCTACGAGCAGTACTTC; cdr3_aa: CASSLGGDRYEQYF
v_call: TRBV3-1; clone_size: large; d_call: NA; j_call: TRBJ1-1; cdr3_nt: TGTGCCAGCAGCCAAATTCCGGAAAACACTGAAGCTTTCTTT; cdr3_aa: CASSQIPENTEAFF
v_call: TRBV29-1; clone_size: many; d_call: TRBD1; j_call: TRBJ1-1; cdr3_nt: TGCAGCGCCCGGACAGGGGCCACTGAAGCTTTCTTT; cdr3_aa: CSARTGATEAFF
v_call: TRBV4-1; clone_size: many; d_call: NA; j_call: TRBJ2-7; cdr3_nt: TGCGCCAGCAGCCAGGGCAGATCCTACGAGCAGTACTTC; cdr3_aa: CASSQGRSYEQYF
v_call: TRBV23-1; clone_size: medium-sized; d_call: NA; j_call: TRBJ2-3; cdr3_nt: TGCGCCAGCAGTCAATCGGGGCAGGACTCCACAGATACGCAGTATTTT; cdr3_aa: CASSQSGQDSTDTQYF
v_call: TRBV20-1; clone_size: few; d_call: NA; j_call: TRBJ2-5; cdr3_nt: TGCAGTGCTAGCCGGCCTAATCGGGAGACCCAGTACTTC; cdr3_aa: CSASRPNRETQYF
v_call: TRBV5-4; clone_size: many; d_call: NA; j_call: TRBJ2-1; cdr3_nt: TGTGCCAGCAGCTTAGGGCGGGGTGAGCAGTTCTTC; cdr3_aa: CASSLGRGEQFF
v_call: TRBV7-9; clone_size: many; d_call: TRBD1; j_call: TRBJ1-3; cdr3_nt: TGTGCCAGCAGCCGACAGGGGGCGGCTGGAAACACCATATATTTT; cdr3_aa: CASSRQGAAGNTIYF
v_call: TRBV5-1; clone_size: many; d_call: NA; j_call: TRBJ2-4; cdr3_nt: TGCGCCAGCAGCTATGGGCCTCGGACCAAAAACATTCAGTACTTC; cdr3_aa: CASSYGPRTKNIQYF
v_call: TRBV6-5; clone_size: NA; d_call: NA; j_call: TRBJ2-4; cdr3_nt: TGTGCCAGCAGTTACTCGAGGGCGACAGGAACCAAAAACATTCAGTACTTC; cdr3_aa: CASSYSRATGTKNIQYF
v_call: TRBV7-3; clone_size: few; d_call: NA; j_call: TRBJ2-3; cdr3_nt: TGTGCCAGCATCCCCAGCCCCTCGCGGAGGAGCAAAAACACAGATACGCAGTATTTT; cdr3_aa: CASIPSPSRRSKNTDTQYF
v_call: TRBV11-2; clone_size: many; d_call: NA; j_call: TRBJ1-5; cdr3_nt: TGTGCCAGCAGCTTAGTGTGCTCGAAAAAGAGTCAGCCCCAGCATTTT; cdr3_aa: CASSLVCSKKSQPQHF
v_call: TRBV29-1; clone_size: many; d_call: TRBD2; j_call: TRBJ2-5; cdr3_nt: TGCAGCGTGCGACTAGCGGGAGACGGGGTATTGGACTTC; cdr3_aa: CSVRLAGDGVLDF
v_call: TRBV7-3; clone_size: many; d_call: TRBD1; j_call: TRBJ1-4; cdr3_nt: TGTGCCAGCAGCTTCGACAGGGGCGAAAAACTGTTTTTT; cdr3_aa: CASSFDRGEKLFF
v_call: TRBV7-9; clone_size: many; d_call: NA; j_call: TRBJ2-3; cdr3_nt: TGTGCCAGCAGCTTTAGGGCTAGCGGCACAGATACGCAGTATTTT; cdr3_aa: CASSFRASGTDTQYF